The 24 T cell receptor beta chains below were found in one sample sequenced in a study of CD8+ T cells in alopecia areata. The sample's treatment: oral pan-JAK inhibitor, 5-10 mg twice daily. It was cDNA, reverse transcribed from extracted RNA, that served as the sequencing template. Measured with immunoSEQ multiplex PCR; TCRdb has only the in-frame clones, and not every one. The table lists around 270,000 clones, about 62% of them singletons. Sequencing used CD4+ T cells sorted from blood, obtained at week 24, from a patient treated with tofacitinib. The source of these receptors is a human donor with alopecia areata.

V is TRBV5-6 and J is TRBJ1-2, with D uncertain. Germline CDR1 reads SGHDT; CDR2 reads YYEEEE. This CDR3 region has 12 residues. The V gene lost 4 bases and the J gene lost 10 bases, with 14 bases spanning the gap. In DNA, the CDR3 is TGTGCCAGCAGCGCGCTCAGGATGGTCTACACCTTC. Its protein is CASSALRMVYTF.

CDR3: CASSVAGEGYGYTF. DNA for the CDR3: TGTGCCAGCAGCGTAGCTGGGGAGGGATATGGCTACACCTTC. V gene TRBV9 combines with J gene TRBJ1-2; D uncertain. From germline, CDR1 is SGDLS and CDR2 YYNGEE. Trimming shortened V by 0 bases and J by 5 bases, and 11 bases separated the two germline ends. The CDR3 loop spans 14 amino acids.

This clone was counted a few times. The genes are TRBV5-5 and TRBJ2-1; 8 bases align to TRBD1. The J segment lost 9 bases and the V segment lost 3 bases, leaving 8 bases of the junction unmatched. Germline assignment: CDR1 SGHKS and CDR2 YYEKEE (reference sequence). This CDR3 is built from 14 residues. The CDR3 here is CASSSDREWGEQFF. The CDR3 region has the DNA TGTGCCAGCAGCTCGGACAGGGAATGGGGTGAGCAGTTCTTC.

The CDR3 protein is CASSLGQTRGYGYTF. CDR3 DNA sequence: TGTGCCAGCAGCCTAGGACAGACTAGAGGCTATGGCTACACCTTC. This rearrangement joins TRBV6-1 to TRBJ1-2, with D possibly being TRBD1 (6 bases). This CDR3 spans 15 amino acids. Looked up from germline, CDR1 is MNHNS and CDR2 is SASEGT. Trimming shortened V by 6 bases and J by 4 bases, and 18 bases separated the two germline ends.

The chain carries TRBV29-1 and TRBJ1-1; 7 nucleotides align to TRBD1. The CDR3 runs to 13 residues. Germline V gene sequence: CDR1 SQVTM, CDR2 ANQGSEA. The V and J ends lost 8 bases and 5 bases, in that order; junction bases with no gene match: 11. The CDR3 nucleotides read TGCAGCTTTGGACAGGCGGCGAGAACTGAAGCTTTCTTT. Translated, it gives CSFGQAARTEAFF.

For this clone: A read error may produce the germline difference seen at one junction end. This chain uses TRBV6-5 with TRBJ2-1, with D possibly matching TRBD1 (5 bases). Germline CDR1 MNHEY, CDR2 SVGAGI. This CDR3 comprises 14 residues. For the CDR3, the DNA is TGTGCCAGCAATTACGAGACAGCCTACAATGAGCAGTTCTTC. As protein: CASNYETAYNEQFF.

The CDR3, as DNA: TGTGCCTGGAGAGGGTCTAGCAATCAGCCCCAGCATTTT. Its protein is CAWRGSSNQPQHF. The rearrangement uses TRBV30 and TRBJ1-5; D call uncertain. CDR3 length: 13 amino acids. Per germline, CDR1 GTSNPN and CDR2 SVGIG (reference sequence). V was clipped by 3 bases and J by 0 bases, with 6 bases between them.

The chain recombines TRBV28 with TRBJ2-5, with 7 positions matching TRBD1. The junction had 9 bases not matched to a gene; V was cut back by 6 bases and J by 5 bases. The CDR3 is 14 residues long. From germline, CDR1 is MDHEN and CDR2 SYDVKM. DNA for the CDR3: TGTGCCAGCAGGCAGACAGGGACGGGCGAGACCCAGTACTTC. Its translation: CASRQTGTGETQYF. Looking up the rest from reference TRBV28 and TRBJ2-5 gives the full variable domain: DVKVTQSSRYLVKRTGEKVFLECVQDMDHENMFWYRQDPGLGLRLIYFSYDVKMKEKGDIPEGYSVSREKKERFSLILESASTNQTSMYLCASRQTGTGETQYFGPGTRLLVL.

The chain combines TRBV7-2 with TRBJ2-3; TRBD2 might be the D (5 bases). This CDR3 has 15 residues. Germline CDR1 SGHTA, CDR2 FQGNSA. V lost 3 bases to trimming and J lost 2 bases, with 12 bases between them. CDR3 coding DNA: TGTGCCAGCAGCTTCCGGGGAGCCTCCACAGATACGCAGTATTTT. Its translation is CASSFRGASTDTQYF.

The gene calls are TRBV28 and TRBJ2-5; D remains unclear. Trimming took 5 bases from V and 2 from J, leaving 12 bases between them. Germline V gene sequence: CDR1 MDHEN, CDR2 SYDVKM. CDR3 length: 14 residues. The CDR3 sequence is CASSPYGRQETQYF. DNA of the CDR3: TGTGCCAGCAGTCCCTACGGACGGCAAGAGACCCAGTACTTC.

The gene calls are TRBV7-8 and TRBJ2-5; 8 nucleotides line up with TRBD2. Losses at the gene ends were 1 base for V and 7 bases for J; bases not matched to a gene: 11. This CDR3 comprises 16 residues. Germline CDR1 and CDR2: SGHVS and FQNEAQ. DNA for the CDR3: TGTGCCAGCAGCTTAGTTGGTAGCGGGGCAGCAGGGACCCAGTACTTC. It yields the protein CASSLVGSGAAGTQYF. Supplemented by reference TRBV7-8 and TRBJ2-5, the full variable domain reads GAGVSQSPRYKVAKRGQDVALRCDPISGHVSLFWYQQALGQGPEFLTYFQNEAQLDKSGLPSDRFFAERPEGSVSTLKIQRTQQEDSAVYLCASSLVGSGAAGTQYFGPGTRLLVL.

This clone was detected a few times. The rearrangement joins TRBV5-1 to TRBJ2-1, with TRBD1 matching over 7 bases. CDR1 is SGHRS, CDR2 YFSETQ, per germline. Germline trimming cut 7 bases from V and 6 bases from J; bases unmatched to any gene: 16. This CDR3 is built from 16 residues. This chain's CDR3 is CASRAPRGLEGNEQFF. The CDR3 DNA reads TGCGCCAGCCGCGCGCCGAGGGGGCTAGAAGGCAATGAGCAGTTCTTC.

The J gene is TRBJ2-2, the V gene TRBV5-1, with TRBD1 matching 10 bases. The V and J ends lost 4 bases and 3 bases, in that order; junction bases with no gene match: 6. CDR1 is SGHRS and CDR2 is YFSETQ in the germline V gene. This CDR3 region has 16 residues. This CDR3 is CASSPRTGGHTGELFF. The CDR3 region has the DNA TGCGCCAGCAGCCCGCGGACAGGGGGACACACCGGGGAGCTGTTTTTT.

This clone was detected a few times. The chain has TRBV5-1 and TRBJ2-7, with TRBD2 matching over 12 bases. V was pared by 3 bases and J by 1 base, with 2 bases of the junction left unmatched. This CDR3 has 15 residues. Germline loops: CDR1 SGHRS, CDR2 YFSETQ. In DNA form, the CDR3 reads TGCGCCAGCAGCTACGGACTAGCGGGGTCCTACGAGCAGTACTTC. Protein sequence: CASSYGLAGSYEQYF.

This chain uses TRBV7-2 with TRBJ2-7, with D maybe TRBD1 (5 bases). The CDR3 totals 13 residues. Germline CDR1 SGHTA, CDR2 FQGNSA. Trimming removed 2 bases from V and 1 base from J, with 6 bases in between. Written as DNA, the CDR3 is TGTGCCAGCAGCTTATCAGGGTCCTACGAGCAGTACTTC. Translation gives CASSLSGSYEQYF.

The V and J genes are TRBV29-1 and TRBJ2-7, with D possibly being TRBD1 (5 bases). The germline V and J ends were trimmed by 5 bases and 4 bases, with 9 bases remaining between them. The CDR3 length is 11 residues. Looked up from germline, CDR1 is SQVTM and CDR2 is ANQGSEA. The CDR3 spells CSVSDRYEQYF. CDR3 in DNA: TGCAGCGTTTCTGACAGATACGAGCAGTACTTC.

Points on this clone: Other DNA sequences from this sample encode an identical CDR3 as well. This chain joins TRBV11-2 and TRBJ2-7; D is possibly TRBD1 (5 bases). The CDR3 has 14 residues. V gave up 3 bases and J gave up 0 bases, with 9 bases separating them. Germline V gene lookup returns CDR1 SGHAT and CDR2 FQNNGV. In DNA, the CDR3 is TGTGCCAGCAGCTTGTGGGGCCCCTCCTACGAGCAGTACTTC. Protein product: CASSLWGPSYEQYF.

V gene TRBV29-1 combines with J gene TRBJ2-5; tentative D call: TRBD1 (5 bases). CDR3 length: 13 residues. CDR1 is SQVTM, CDR2 ANQGSEA, per germline. V lost 3 bases to trimming and J lost 5 bases, with 13 bases between them. The CDR3 nucleotides are TGCAGCGTTGAGGGCCAGGGATGGGAGACCCAGTACTTC. It specifies CSVEGQGWETQYF.

The chain uses TRBV7-9 and TRBJ1-2; TRBD1 matches 8 bases. The length of the CDR3 is 12 residues. V shed 3 bases and J 10 bases; nucleotides not matched to a gene: 4. CDR1 and CDR2 (germline): SEHNR, FQNEAQ (reference sequence). DNA of the CDR3: TGTGCCAGCAGCTTTGACAGGGGTAACTACACCTTC. This encodes CASSFDRGNYTF.

The chain employs TRBV4-1 and TRBJ1-1; weak D call: TRBD1 (5 bases). The CDR3 consists of 13 residues. Germline loops: CDR1 MGHRA, CDR2 YSYEKL. V lost 2 bases and J lost 10, with 14 bases in between. This chain's CDR3 is CASSQPRGWGAFF. CDR3 in DNA: TGCGCCAGCAGCCAACCCCGGGGCTGGGGAGCTTTCTTT.

The rearrangement uses TRBV2 and TRBJ1-6; D remains unclear. Germline V CDR1 and CDR2: SNHLY, FYNNEI. There are 14 residues in the CDR3. V shed 3 bases and J shed 9 bases, with 12 bases lying between them. As DNA, the CDR3 is TGTGCCAGCAGTGATCAAGTTCCGGGTTCACCCCTCCACTTT. Residues: CASSDQVPGSPLHF.

The rearrangement uses TRBV23-1 and TRBJ2-1, with D perhaps TRBD1 or TRBD2 (6 bases each). TRBV23-1 carries the ORF label, with uncertain function. The CDR3 is 15 residues long. V shed 11 bases and J shed 5 bases, with 22 bases lying between them. CDR3 region: CAGYPRGDTDNEQFF. CDR3 DNA: TGCGCCGGATACCCTAGGGGGGATACAGACAATGAGCAGTTCTTC.

The rearrangement uses TRBV10-3 and TRBJ1-5; 7 positions match TRBD1. The junction had 2 bases not matched to a gene; V was cut back by 2 bases and J by 4 bases. The CDR3 contains 14 residues. CDR1 ENHRY and CDR2 SYGVKD come from the germline V gene. The CDR3 nucleotides are TGTGCCATCAGTGAGGGACAGGCTAATCAGCCCCAGCATTTT. Its translation: CAISEGQANQPQHF.

The gene calls are TRBV5-4 and TRBJ1-5; D is unclear. Germline loops: CDR1 SGHNT, CDR2 YYREEE (reference sequence). V lost 4 bases to trimming and J lost 5 bases, with 10 bases between them. There are 13 residues in the CDR3. For the CDR3, the DNA is TGTGCCAGCAGCATCGACGGCGATCAGCCCCAGCATTTT. Translation: CASSIDGDQPQHF.